This T cell receptor beta chain emerged from a study of blood T cell repertoires in COVID-19. Whole-study context: Acute and convalescent COVID-19 specimens originated in the United States, Italy and Spain.

The CDR3 totals 15 residues. Trimming stripped 0 bases from V and 2 bases from J, with 10 bases between. From germline, CDR1 is KGHSH and CDR2 LQKENI. The authors' processing: For nucleated cells, counts were estimated from reference gene primer amplification. Measured with immunoSEQ multiplex PCR; TCRdb has only the in-frame clones, and not every one. V, J and clone size are those of that table, while D and trimming were read from the DNA. The sample comprises 150,000 to 200,000 clones, around 86% of which are singletons, and 7.5% to 10% rests with the top ten. This sequence was found in a man aged 50-59 years with active or convalescent COVID-19. V gene TRBV18 combines with J gene TRBJ2-5; D gene uncertain. Input material: peripheral blood. The DNA of the CDR3 is TGTGCCAGCTCACCACCGGCAGGTGCACAAGAGACCCAGTACTTC. Amino acids: CASSPPAGAQETQYF.